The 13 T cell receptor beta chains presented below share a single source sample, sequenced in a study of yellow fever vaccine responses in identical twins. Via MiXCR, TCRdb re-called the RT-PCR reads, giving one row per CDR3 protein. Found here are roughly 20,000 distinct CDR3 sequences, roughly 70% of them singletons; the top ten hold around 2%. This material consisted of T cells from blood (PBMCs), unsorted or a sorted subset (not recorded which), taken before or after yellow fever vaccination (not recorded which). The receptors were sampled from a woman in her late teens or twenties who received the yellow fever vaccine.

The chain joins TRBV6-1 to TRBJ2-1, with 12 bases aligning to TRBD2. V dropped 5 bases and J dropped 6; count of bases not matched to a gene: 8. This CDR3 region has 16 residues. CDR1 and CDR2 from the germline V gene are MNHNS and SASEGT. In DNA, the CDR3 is TGTGCCAGCAGTCAACCGGGACTAGCGGGCCCCAATGAGCAGTTCTTC. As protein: CASSQPGLAGPNEQFF.

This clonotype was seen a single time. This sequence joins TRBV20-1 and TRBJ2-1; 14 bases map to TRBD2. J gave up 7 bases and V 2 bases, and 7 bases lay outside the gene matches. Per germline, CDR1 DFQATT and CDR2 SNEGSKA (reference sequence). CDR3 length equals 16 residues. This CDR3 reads CSARSGLAGVINEQFF. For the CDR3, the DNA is TGCAGTGCTAGATCGGGACTAGCGGGAGTCATTAATGAGCAGTTCTTC.

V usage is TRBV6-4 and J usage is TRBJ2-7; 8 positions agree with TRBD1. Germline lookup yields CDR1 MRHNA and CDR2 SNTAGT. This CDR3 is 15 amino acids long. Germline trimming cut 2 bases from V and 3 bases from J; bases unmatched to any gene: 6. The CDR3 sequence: CASSDQTGGFYEQYF. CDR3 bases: TGTGCCAGCAGTGACCAAACAGGGGGGTTCTACGAGCAGTACTTC.

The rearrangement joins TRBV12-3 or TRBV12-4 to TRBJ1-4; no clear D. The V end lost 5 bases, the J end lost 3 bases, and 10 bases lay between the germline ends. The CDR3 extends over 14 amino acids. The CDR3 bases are TGTGCCAGCAGTCCTCAGCGATCTAATGAAAAACTGTTTTTT. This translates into CASSPQRSNEKLFF.

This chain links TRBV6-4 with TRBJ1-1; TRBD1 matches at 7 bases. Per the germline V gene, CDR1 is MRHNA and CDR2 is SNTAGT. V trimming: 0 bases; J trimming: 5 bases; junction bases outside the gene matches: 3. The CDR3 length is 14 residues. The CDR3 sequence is CASSDSPGGTEAFF. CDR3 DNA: TGTGCCAGCAGTGACTCCCCAGGGGGGACTGAAGCTTTCTTT.

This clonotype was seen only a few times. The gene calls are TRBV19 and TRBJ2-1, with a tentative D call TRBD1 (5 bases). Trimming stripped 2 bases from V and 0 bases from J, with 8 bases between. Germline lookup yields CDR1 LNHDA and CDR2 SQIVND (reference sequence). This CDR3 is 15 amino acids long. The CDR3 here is CASSIQGTSYNEQFF. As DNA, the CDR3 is TGTGCCAGTAGTATACAGGGTACCTCCTACAATGAGCAGTTCTTC.

This chain's CDR3 is CASSQQQVNSGNTIYF. CDR3 nucleotides: TGCGCCAGCAGCCAACAACAGGTGAACTCTGGAAACACCATATATTTT. The chain joins TRBV4-1 to TRBJ1-3; D may be TRBD1 (5 bases). Looked up from germline, CDR1 is MGHRA and CDR2 is YSYEKL. The CDR3 totals 16 residues. V lost 2 bases to trimming and J lost 0 bases, with 11 bases between them.

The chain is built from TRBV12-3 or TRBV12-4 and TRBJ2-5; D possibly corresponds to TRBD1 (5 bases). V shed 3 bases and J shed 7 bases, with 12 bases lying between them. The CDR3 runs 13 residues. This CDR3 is CASSFDSSWTQYF. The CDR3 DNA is TGTGCCAGCAGTTTCGACAGTTCGTGGACCCAGTACTTC.

The CDR3 DNA is TGTGCCAGCAGTTCAATCGGACGGGATCAGCCCCAGCATTTT. It translates to CASSSIGRDQPQHF. The V call is TRBV27, the J call TRBJ1-5; D call uncertain. Germline CDR1 is MNHEY and CDR2 is SMNVEV (reference sequence). This CDR3 comprises 14 residues. V lost 4 bases, J lost 5 bases, and 12 bases lay in between.

The CDR3 DNA sequence: TGCAGTGCGGGACAGGTTAATCAGCCCCAGCATTTT. It specifies CSAGQVNQPQHF. The chain is built from TRBV20-1 and TRBJ1-5, with 8 positions matching TRBD1. The V gene's germline CDR1 is DFQATT and CDR2 SNEGSKA (reference sequence). This CDR3 spans 12 amino acids. J was trimmed by 4 bases and V by 6 bases; bases with no gene match: 2.

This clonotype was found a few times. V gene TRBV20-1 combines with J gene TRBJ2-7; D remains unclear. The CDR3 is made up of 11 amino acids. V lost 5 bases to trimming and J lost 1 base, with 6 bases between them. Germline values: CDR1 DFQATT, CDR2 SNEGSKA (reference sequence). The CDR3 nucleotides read TGCAGTGCTCTTAGATCCTACGAGCAGTACGTC. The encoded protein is CSALRSYEQYV.

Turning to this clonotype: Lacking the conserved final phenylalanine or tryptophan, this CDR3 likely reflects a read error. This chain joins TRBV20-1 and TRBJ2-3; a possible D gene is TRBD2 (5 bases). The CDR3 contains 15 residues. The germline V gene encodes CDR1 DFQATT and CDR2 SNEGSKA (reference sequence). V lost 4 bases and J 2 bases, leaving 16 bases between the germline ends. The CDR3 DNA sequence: TGCAGTGCTAAAGAGGACGGGGAATCCACAGATACGCAGTATCTT. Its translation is CSAKEDGESTDTQYL.

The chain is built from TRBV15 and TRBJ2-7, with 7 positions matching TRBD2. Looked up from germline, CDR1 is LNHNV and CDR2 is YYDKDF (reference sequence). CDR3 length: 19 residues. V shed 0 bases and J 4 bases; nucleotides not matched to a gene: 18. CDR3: CATSRDREVLGENDYEQYF. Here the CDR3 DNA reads TGTGCCACCAGCAGAGATCGGGAGGTCTTGGGAGAAAACGATTACGAGCAGTACTTC.